This T cell receptor beta chain was obtained from a study of T cells in Graves' hyperthyroidism and ophthalmopathy. This clonotype has more than one count but fewer than ten. Amplified regions were TCR beta CDR3 sequences from RNA transcripts. Using the HTBI primer set, a first-round RT-PCR was run on the TCR CDR3. Each CDR3 protein is one row after TCRdb ran MiXCR on the multiplex PCR reads. The table lists fewer than 650,000 distinct CDR3 sequences, about 14% of them singletons. The CDR3 totals 15 residues. From germline, CDR1 is MGHRA and CDR2 YSYEKL. Trimming took off 3 bases at V and 1 base at J, with 12 bases between the two ends.

This clonotype was sampled from a woman between 25 and 40 years old with Graves' hyperthyroidism that later progressed to Graves' ophthalmopathy. The gene calls are TRBV4-1 and TRBJ1-1; tentative D call: TRBD1 (5 bases). The material sequenced was blood. CDR3 nucleotides: TGCGCCAGCAGCCAGAGAGGGGACGGGAACACTGAAGCTTTCTTT. Protein sequence: CASSQRGDGNTEAFF.